The clone carrying this T cell receptor (beta chain) was detected only a few times. Its target is not known. The data originate from a study of post-analysis software for immune sequencing data. Study findings and constraints: TRBV segments more frequent in patients than in controls numbered a few and included TRBV5-6, TRBV5-1 and TRBV20-1.

The length of the CDR3 is 13 residues. V lost 3 bases and J 7 bases, leaving 9 bases between the germline ends. Per the germline V gene, CDR1 is MNHEY and CDR2 is SMNVEV (reference sequence). Unique molecular identifiers were present in the TCR beta cDNA libraries. In TCRdb, the PCR reads were re-called with MiXCR into one record per CDR3 protein. The sample lists roughly 430,000 distinct CDR3 sequences, roughly 38% occurring once. The TCR sequence derives from a girl aged 2 to 9 with multiple sclerosis. This rearrangement joins TRBV27 to TRBJ1-4; D gene ambiguous. Sequencing input: blood. The CDR3 DNA is TGTGCCAGCAGTTTCACCTCCCGTGAAAAACTGTTTTTT. This sequence encodes CASSFTSREKLFF. The whole variable domain, remainder taken from reference TRBV27 and TRBJ1-4, is EAQVTQNPRYLITVTGKKLTVTCSQNMNHEYMSWYRQDPGLGLRQIYYSMNVEVTDKGDVPEGYKVSRKEKRNFPLILESPSPNQTSLYFCASSFTSREKLFFGSGTQLSVL.